This section outlines one T cell receptor beta chain sequence together with its context. This clonotype has just a few counts. Its antigen remains undetermined. No clone much larger than this one lies a single base away; base qualities are absent. This sample was taken from a study of early T cells in non-severe SARS-CoV-2 infection (dated by TCRdb to about 2021). Regarding the complete study: Because TCR sequencing was done on bulk RNA from unsorted whole blood, the alpha and beta chains could not be paired. Overall study results and their limits: VDJdb matching was skewed toward anti-spike CD8 responses and likely underestimated virus-specific expansions by missing private and CD4 specificities.

Library preparation was by 5' RACE. Reads for this sample came from a NextSeq 500. Unique molecular identifiers were attached to individual cDNA molecules in the TCR library protocol so that sequencing error and PCR bias could be corrected. Both TCR alpha and beta chains were sequenced, and tight co-correlation was observed between alpha and beta sequence abundances in each sample. From the authors' description of their analysis: Decombinator V4 was used to annotate TCR sequences for V gene, J gene and CDR3. Expanded TCRs were defined as changing significantly between any two time points under a Poisson model with p below 0.0001. TCR abundances were normalised to the total number of TCRs sequenced in each sample and reported as counts per million. TRAV1-2 paired with TRAJ12, TRAJ20 or TRAJ33 defined MAIT TCRs, while TRAV10 paired with TRAJ18 defined iNKT TCRs. VDJdb, accessed 1 November 2021, was searched for CMV, EBV and SARS-CoV-2 annotated TCRs, with TCRs annotated for multiple antigens excluded. TCRdb itself trimmed the public reads at Q25 with fastp, ran MiXCR and retained productive beta chains. Each CDR3 protein gets just one entry, which takes the most common genes and DNA from the rows behind it. TCRdb, rather than the study authors, made the V and J calls. The sample yields 65,000 to 85,000 distinct CDR3 sequences; around a sixth were counted once. The top ten clones comprise around 12% of the sample.

The study was a case-control design nested within a healthcare worker cohort in London, UK, with weekly nasopharyngeal swab PCR tests and blood sampling. Healthcare workers were recruited during the week of the UK lockdown, between 23 and 31 March 2020, and followed weekly for up to 16 weeks. V gives up 0 bases and J gives up 11 bases, and the segment between their germline ends measures 15 bases. The CDR3 runs 14 residues from the cysteine to the phenylalanine. Only the CDR3 DNA stays, 42 bases, in frame from base 1. The germline V gene sets CDR1 to SGDLS and CDR2 to YYNGEE. What was sequenced was whole blood. This clonotype was sampled from an adult who was a healthcare worker with PCR-confirmed SARS-CoV-2 infection or an uninfected control (not recorded which). The sequence is built from TRBV9 and TRBJ1-5; the D gene remains uncertain. For the CDR3, the sequence is CASSVETESGAQHF. The bases read TGTGCCAGCAGCGTAGAAACAGAATCCGGTGCCCAGCATTTT.